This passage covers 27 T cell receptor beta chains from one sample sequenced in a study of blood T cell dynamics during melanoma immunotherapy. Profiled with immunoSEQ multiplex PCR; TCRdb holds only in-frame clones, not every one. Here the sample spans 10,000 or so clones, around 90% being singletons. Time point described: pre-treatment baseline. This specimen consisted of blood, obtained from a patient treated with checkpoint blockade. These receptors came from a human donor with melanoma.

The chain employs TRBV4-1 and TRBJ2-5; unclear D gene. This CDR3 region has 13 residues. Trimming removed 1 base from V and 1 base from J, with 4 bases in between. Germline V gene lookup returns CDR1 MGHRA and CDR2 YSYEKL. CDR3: CASSQASQETQYF. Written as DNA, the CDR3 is TGCGCCAGCAGCCAAGCCAGCCAAGAGACCCAGTACTTC.

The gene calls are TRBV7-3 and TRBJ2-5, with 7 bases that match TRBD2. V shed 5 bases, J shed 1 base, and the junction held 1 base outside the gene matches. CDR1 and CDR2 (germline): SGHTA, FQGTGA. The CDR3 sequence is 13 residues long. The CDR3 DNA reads TGTGCCAGCAGCCGGGGGGTCCAAGAGACCCAGTACTTC. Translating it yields CASSRGVQETQYF.

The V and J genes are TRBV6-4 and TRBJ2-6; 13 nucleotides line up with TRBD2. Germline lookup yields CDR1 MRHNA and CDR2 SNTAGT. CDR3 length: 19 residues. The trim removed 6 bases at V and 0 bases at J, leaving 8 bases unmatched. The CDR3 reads CASSQGTSGTASGANVLTF. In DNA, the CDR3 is TGTGCCAGCAGCCAAGGGACTAGCGGGACCGCCTCTGGGGCCAACGTCCTGACTTTC.

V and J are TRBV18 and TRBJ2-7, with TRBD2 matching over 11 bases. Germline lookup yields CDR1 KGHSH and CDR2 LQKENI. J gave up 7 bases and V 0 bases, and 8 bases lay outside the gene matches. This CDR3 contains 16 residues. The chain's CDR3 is CASSPPSLAGGGEQYF. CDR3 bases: TGTGCCAGCTCACCACCCTCCCTAGCGGGAGGTGGGGAGCAGTACTTC.

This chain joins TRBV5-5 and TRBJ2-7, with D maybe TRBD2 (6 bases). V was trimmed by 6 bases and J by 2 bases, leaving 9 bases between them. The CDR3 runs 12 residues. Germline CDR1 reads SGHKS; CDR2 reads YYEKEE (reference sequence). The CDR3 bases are TGTGCCAGCACCGGGGGTCCCTACGAGCAGTACTTC. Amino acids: CASTGGPYEQYF.

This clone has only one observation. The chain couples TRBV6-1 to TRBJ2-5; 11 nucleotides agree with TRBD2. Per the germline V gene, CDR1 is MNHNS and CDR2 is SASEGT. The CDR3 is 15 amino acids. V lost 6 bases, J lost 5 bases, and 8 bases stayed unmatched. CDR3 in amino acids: CASSPLAGVGETQYF. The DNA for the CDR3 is TGTGCCAGCAGCCCACTAGCGGGAGTGGGGGAGACCCAGTACTTC.

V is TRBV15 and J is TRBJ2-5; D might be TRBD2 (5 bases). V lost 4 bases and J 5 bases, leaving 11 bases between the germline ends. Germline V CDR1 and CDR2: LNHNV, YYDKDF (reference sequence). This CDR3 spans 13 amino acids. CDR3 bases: TGTGCCACCAGCACCCTCGGCGGGGAGACCCAGTACTTC. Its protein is CATSTLGGETQYF.

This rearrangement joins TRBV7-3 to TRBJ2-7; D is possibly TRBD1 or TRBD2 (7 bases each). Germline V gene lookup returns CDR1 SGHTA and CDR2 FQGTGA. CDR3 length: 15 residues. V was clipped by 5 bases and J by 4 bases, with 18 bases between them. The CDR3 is CASSPRGGVWYEQYF. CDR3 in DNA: TGTGCCAGCAGCCCCAGGGGGGGAGTCTGGTACGAGCAGTACTTC.

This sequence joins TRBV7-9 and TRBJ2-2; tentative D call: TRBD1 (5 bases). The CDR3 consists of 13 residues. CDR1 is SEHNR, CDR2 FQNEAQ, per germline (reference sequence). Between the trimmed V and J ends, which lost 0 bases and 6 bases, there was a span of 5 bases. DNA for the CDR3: TGTGCCAGCAGCTTAGCAGGGGCCGGGGAGCTGTTTTTT. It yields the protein CASSLAGAGELFF.

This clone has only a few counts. The CDR3 spells CASSTLYEQYF. The DNA of the CDR3 is TGTGCCAGCAGCACCCTCTACGAGCAGTACTTC. The chain is built from TRBV5-5 and TRBJ2-7; the D is unclear. This CDR3 is built from 11 residues. V lost 4 bases and J 3 bases, leaving 5 bases between the germline ends. Germline V CDR1 and CDR2: SGHKS, YYEKEE (reference sequence).

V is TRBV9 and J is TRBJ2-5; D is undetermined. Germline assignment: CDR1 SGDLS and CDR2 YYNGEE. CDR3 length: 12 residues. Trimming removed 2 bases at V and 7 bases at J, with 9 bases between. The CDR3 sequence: CASSVGWGTQYF. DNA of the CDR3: TGTGCCAGCAGCGTCGGGTGGGGGACCCAGTACTTC.

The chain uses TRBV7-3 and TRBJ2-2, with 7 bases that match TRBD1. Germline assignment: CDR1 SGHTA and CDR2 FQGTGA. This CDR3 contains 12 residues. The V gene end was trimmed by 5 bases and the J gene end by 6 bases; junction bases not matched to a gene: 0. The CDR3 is CASSTGAGELFF. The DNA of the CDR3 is TGTGCCAGCAGCACAGGGGCCGGGGAGCTGTTTTTT.

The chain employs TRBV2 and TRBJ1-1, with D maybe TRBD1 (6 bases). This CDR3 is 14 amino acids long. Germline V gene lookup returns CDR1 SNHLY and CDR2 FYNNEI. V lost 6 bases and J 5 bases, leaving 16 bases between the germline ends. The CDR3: CASSGYTRGTEAFF. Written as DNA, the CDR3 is TGTGCCAGCAGCGGGTATACCAGGGGAACTGAAGCTTTCTTT.

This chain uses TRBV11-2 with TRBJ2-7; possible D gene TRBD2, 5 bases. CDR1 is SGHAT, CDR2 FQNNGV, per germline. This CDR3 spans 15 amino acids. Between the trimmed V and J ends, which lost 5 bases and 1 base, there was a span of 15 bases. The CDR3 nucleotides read TGTGCCAGCAGCCCCCGAGTAGAGGGATCCTACGAGCAGTACTTC. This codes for CASSPRVEGSYEQYF. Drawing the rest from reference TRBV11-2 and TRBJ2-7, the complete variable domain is EAGVAQSPRYKIIEKRQSVAFWCNPISGHATLYWYQQILGQGPKLLIQFQNNGVVDDSQLPKDRFSAERLKGVDSTLKIQPAKLEDSAVYLCASSPRVEGSYEQYFGPGTRLTVT.

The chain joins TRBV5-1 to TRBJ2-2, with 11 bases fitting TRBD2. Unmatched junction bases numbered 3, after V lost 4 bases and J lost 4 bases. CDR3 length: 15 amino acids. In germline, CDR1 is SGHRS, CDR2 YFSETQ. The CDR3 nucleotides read TGCGCCAGCAGCCTAGCGGGAGGTGGCACCGGGGAGCTGTTTTTT. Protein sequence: CASSLAGGGTGELFF.

In DNA, the CDR3 is TGTGCCAGCAGCCCCCTCAATCAGCCCCAGCATTTT. Translation gives CASSPLNQPQHF. The chain combines TRBV7-9 with TRBJ1-5; D is ambiguous. The CDR3 extends over 12 amino acids. Trimming pared 5 bases from V and 3 bases from J, leaving 5 bases between. Germline loops: CDR1 SEHNR, CDR2 FQNEAQ (reference sequence).

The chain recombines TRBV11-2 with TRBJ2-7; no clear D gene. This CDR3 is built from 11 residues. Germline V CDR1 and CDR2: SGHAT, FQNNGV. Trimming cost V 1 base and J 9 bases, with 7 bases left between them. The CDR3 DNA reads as TGTGCCAGCAGCTTAGGGGTGGGGCAGTACTTC. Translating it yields CASSLGVGQYF.

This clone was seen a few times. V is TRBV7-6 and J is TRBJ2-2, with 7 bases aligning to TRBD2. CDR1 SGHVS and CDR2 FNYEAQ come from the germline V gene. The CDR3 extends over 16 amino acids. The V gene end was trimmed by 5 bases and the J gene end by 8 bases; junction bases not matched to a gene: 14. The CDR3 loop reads CASSPPRGEGRGELFF. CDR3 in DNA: TGTGCCAGCAGCCCCCCCCGTGGGGAGGGCCGGGGGGAGCTGTTTTTT.

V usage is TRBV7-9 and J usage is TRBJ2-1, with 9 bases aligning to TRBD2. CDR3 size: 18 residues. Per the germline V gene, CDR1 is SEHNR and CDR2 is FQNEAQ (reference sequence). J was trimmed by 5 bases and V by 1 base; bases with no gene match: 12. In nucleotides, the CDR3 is TGTGCCAGCAGCTTAGGGCTAGCGGGATACGAGTGGGACAATGAGCAGTTCTTC. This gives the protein CASSLGLAGYEWDNEQFF. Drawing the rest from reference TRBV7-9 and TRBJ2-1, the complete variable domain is DTGVSQNPRHKITKRGQNVTFRCDPISEHNRLYWYRQTLGQGPEFLTYFQNEAQLEKSRLLSDRFSAERPKGSFSTLEIQRTEQGDSAMYLCASSLGLAGYEWDNEQFFGPGTRLTVL.

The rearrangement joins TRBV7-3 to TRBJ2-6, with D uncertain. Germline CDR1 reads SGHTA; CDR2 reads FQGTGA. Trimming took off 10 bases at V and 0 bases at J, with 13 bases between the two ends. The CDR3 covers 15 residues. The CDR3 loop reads CATSGQLSGANVLTF. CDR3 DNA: TGTGCCACCTCCGGGCAACTCTCTGGGGCCAACGTCCTGACTTTC.

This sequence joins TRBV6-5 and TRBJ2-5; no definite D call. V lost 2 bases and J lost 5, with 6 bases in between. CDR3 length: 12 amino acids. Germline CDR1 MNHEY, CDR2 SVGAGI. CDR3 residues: CASSYVGETQYF. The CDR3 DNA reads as TGTGCCAGCAGTTACGTCGGGGAGACCCAGTACTTC.

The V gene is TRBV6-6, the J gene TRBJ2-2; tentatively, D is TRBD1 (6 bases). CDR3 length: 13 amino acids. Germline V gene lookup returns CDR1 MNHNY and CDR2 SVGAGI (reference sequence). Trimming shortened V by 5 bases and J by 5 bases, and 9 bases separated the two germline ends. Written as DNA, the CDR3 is TGTGCCAGCAGTGACACAGGGACCGGGGAGCTGTTTTTT. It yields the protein CASSDTGTGELFF.

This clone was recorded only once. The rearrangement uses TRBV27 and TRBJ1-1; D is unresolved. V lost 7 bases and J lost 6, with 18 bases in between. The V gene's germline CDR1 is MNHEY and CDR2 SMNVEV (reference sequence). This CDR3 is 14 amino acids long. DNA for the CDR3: TGTGCCAGCACCCGTCGTGTAGGGATCGCTGAAGCTTTCTTT. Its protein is CASTRRVGIAEAFF.

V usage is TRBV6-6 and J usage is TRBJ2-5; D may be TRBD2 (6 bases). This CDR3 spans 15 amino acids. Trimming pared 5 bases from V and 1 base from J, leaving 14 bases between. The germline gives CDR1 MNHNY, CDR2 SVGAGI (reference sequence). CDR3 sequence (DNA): TGTGCCAGCAGTCCCCGGGACTTTCTCCAAGAGACCCAGTACTTC. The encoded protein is CASSPRDFLQETQYF.

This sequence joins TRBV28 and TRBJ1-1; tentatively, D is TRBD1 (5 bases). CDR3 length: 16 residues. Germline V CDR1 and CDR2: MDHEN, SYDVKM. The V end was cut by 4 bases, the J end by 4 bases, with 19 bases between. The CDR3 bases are TGTGCCAGCAGTTCAGTCGGGGCCCCACGAGGCACTGAAGCTTTCTTT. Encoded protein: CASSSVGAPRGTEAFF.

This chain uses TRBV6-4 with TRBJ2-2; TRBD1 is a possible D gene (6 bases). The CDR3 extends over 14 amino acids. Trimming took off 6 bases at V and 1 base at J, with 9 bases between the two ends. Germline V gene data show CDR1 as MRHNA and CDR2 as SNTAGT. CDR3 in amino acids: CASSGTQNTGELFF. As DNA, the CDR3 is TGTGCCAGCAGCGGGACACAGAACACCGGGGAGCTGTTTTTT.

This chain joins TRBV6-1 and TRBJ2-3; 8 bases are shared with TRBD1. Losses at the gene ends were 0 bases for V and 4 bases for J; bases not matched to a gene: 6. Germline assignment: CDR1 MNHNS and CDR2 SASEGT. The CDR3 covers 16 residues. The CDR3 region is CASSEAPGGRADTQYF. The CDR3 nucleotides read TGTGCCAGCAGTGAAGCACCAGGGGGCAGAGCAGATACGCAGTATTTT.